This entry is about one T cell receptor beta chain. Its target is unknown. Method: immunoSEQ multiplex PCR; TCRdb's copy keeps in-frame clones and lacks some. Of 150,000 to 180,000 clones in the sample, 70% to 90% were seen once. The data were obtained in a study of T cell responses to AZD1222 COVID-19 vaccine. General study results and limits: Among the donors, most were white British and more were female, and clonal diversity was possibly underestimated.

The sample here was peripheral blood, taken on day 0 of MenACWY control vaccination. The TCR originated in an adult in good health.

Here the CDR3 reads CASSQEGGLGVGTEAFF. CDR3 bases: TGTGCCAGCAGCCAAGAAGGGGGTCTCGGGGTGGGCACTGAAGCTTTCTTT. The genes are TRBV4-2 and TRBJ1-1, with D possibly being TRBD1 (6 bases). V gave up 0 bases and J gave up 4 bases, with 18 bases separating them. CDR3 length: 17 amino acids. Germline CDR1 and CDR2: LGHNA and YNFKEQ.